The following is a T cell receptor beta chain sequence with its context. No antigen is known for it. Method: immunoSEQ multiplex PCR; TCRdb's copy keeps in-frame clones and lacks some. The sample yields some 46,000 clones, 89% seen once. The sample comes from a study of OX40 agonist ivuxolimab in advanced cancers. Looking at the study overall: A diagnosis of hepatocellular carcinoma, melanoma, renal cell or head and neck cancer was present in dose-escalation patients. Study-level results: Low clonal expansion, among the lowest seen, marked partial responders at 0.1-3.0 mg/kg. Which antigen the expanded peripheral T cells recognized is unknown. Dose levels from 0.1 to 3.0 mg/kg saw CD4+ and CD8+ blood T cells expand clonally by week 6.

This specimen consisted of CD4+ or CD8+ T cells sorted from blood, obtained in a trial of the OX40 agonist ivuxolimab. The sequence derives from an adult with an advanced solid tumor such as melanoma, head and neck, liver or kidney cancer.

The CDR3 nucleotides are TGTGCCAGCAGTTTATCCACGATAATTAGGGGGTTCGATACGCAGTATTTT. Translation gives CASSLSTIIRGFDTQYF. The V gene is TRBV27, the J gene TRBJ2-3; possibly TRBD1 for D (6 bases). This CDR3 is built from 17 residues. V lost 0 bases to trimming and J lost 6 bases, with 19 bases between them. Per germline, CDR1 MNHEY and CDR2 SMNVEV (reference sequence).